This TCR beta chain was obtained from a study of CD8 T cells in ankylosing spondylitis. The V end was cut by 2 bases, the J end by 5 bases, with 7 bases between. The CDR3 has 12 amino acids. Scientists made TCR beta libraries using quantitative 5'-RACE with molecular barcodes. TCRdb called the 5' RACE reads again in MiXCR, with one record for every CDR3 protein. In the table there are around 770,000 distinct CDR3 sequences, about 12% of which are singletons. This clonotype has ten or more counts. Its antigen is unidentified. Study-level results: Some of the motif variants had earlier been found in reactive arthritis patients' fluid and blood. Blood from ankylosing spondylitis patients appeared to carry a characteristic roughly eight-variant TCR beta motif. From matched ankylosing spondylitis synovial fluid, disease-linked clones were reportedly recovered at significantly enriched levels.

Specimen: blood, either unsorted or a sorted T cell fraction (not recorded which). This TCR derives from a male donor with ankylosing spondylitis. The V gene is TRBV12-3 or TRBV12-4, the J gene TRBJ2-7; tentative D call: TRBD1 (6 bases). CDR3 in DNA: TGTGCCAGCAGTTTATGGGACAACGAGCAGTACTTC. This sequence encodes CASSLWDNEQYF.